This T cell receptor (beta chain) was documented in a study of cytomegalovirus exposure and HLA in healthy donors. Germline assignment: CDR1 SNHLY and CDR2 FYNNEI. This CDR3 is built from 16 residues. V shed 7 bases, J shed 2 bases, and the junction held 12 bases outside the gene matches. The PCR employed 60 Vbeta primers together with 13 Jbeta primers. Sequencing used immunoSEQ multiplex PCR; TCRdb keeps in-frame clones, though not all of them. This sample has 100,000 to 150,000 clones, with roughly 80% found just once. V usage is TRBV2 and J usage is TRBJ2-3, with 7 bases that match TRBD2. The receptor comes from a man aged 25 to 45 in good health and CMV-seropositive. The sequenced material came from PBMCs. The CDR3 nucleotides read TGTGCCAGCAAGATCCGGCTAGCGGAGTTCACAGATACGCAGTATTTT. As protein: CASKIRLAEFTDTQYF.